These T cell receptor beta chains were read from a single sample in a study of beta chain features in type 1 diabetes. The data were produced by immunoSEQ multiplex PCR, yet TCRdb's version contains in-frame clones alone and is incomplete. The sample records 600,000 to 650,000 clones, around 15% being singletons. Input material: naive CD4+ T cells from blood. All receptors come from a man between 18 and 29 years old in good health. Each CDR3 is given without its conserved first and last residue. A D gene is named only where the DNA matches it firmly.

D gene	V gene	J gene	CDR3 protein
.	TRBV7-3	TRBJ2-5	ASSVETQY
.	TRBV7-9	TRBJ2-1	ASSPQPNEQF
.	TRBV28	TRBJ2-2	ASSLLPGELF
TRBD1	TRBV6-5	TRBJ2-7	ASRSGQGYSYEQY
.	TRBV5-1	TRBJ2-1	ASSSGSGMEQF
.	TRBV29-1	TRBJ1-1	SVDSPNTEAF
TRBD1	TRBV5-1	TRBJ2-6	ASSVDRGPWANVLT
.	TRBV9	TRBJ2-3	ASSERQGGTQY
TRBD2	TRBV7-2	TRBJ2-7	ASSPNSGRHEQY
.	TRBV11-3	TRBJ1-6	ASLTSSPLH
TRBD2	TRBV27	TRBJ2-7	ASSLSRSGRYEQY
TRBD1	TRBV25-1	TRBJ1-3	ASSESGQGSGNTIY
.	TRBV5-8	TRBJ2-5	ASSLEGFRTQY
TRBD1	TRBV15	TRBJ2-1	ATSRGHPGQEHNEQF
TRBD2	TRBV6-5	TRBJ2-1	ASSLAGGTFNEQF
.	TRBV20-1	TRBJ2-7	SARRDYEQY
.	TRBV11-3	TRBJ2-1	ASSLVGDVNEQF
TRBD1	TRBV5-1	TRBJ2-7	ASSLATGGRLYEQY
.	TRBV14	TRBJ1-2	ASSQDRAGSNYGYT
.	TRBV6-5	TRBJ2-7	ASSYRLDGSYEQY
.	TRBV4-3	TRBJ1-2	ASSQDPRGGEYGYT
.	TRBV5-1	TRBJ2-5	ASSLGSTGETQY
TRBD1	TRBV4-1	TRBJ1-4	ASASPGTGTRKLF
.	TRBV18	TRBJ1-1	ASSLEGNTEAF
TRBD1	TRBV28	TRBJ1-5	ASSPDRDNQPQH
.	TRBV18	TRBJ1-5	ASSPKGVGNQPQH
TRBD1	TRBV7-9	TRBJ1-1	ASSLVAGGSTEAF
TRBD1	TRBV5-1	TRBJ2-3	ASSFGTVTDTQY
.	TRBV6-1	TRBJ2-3	ASSVAGGTDTQY
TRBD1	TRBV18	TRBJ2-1	ASSPLGTGLNEQF
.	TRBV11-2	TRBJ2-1	ASSLVPGAYNEQF
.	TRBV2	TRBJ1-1	ASTRNTEAF